One and the same sample provided the 4 T cell receptor beta chains below, sequenced in a study of T-cell reconstitution after alpha-beta-depleted transplantation in children. Unique molecular identifiers were incorporated when the TCRbeta library was constructed. TCRdb passed the PCR reads through MiXCR, listing each CDR3 protein once. The table lists about 640,000 distinct CDR3 sequences, 16% of them singletons. The sample consisted of PBMCs from the stem cell graft donor, taken from the stem cell graft. These receptor sequences come from a human donor who donated a stem cell graft to a child with acute myeloid leukemia.

This clonotype appeared many times. CDR3 sequence: CASSFGQGVLEQYV. DNA of the CDR3: TGTGCCAGCAGCTTCGGACAGGGGGTACTCGAGCAGTACGTC. The chain couples TRBV5-6 to TRBJ2-7; TRBD1 matches at 10 bases. The CDR3 length is 14 residues. The V and J ends lost 2 bases and 6 bases, in that order; junction bases with no gene match: 5. Germline V lookup: CDR1 SGHDT, CDR2 YYEEEE.

The chain joins TRBV25-1 to TRBJ1-2, with D possibly TRBD1 on 6 matching bases. Germline CDR1 MGHDK, CDR2 SYGVNS. Trimming shortened V by 3 bases and J by 8 bases, and 19 bases separated the two germline ends. The length of the CDR3 is 15 residues. CDR3 nucleotides: TGTGCCAGCAGTGATTCGGGGGCACAGGTGGGAGGCTACACCTTC. Amino acids: CASSDSGAQVGGYTF.

V gene TRBV9 combines with J gene TRBJ2-3, with D perhaps matching TRBD1 (7 bases). The germline V gene encodes CDR1 SGDLS and CDR2 YYNGEE. This CDR3 is 15 amino acids long. V lost 7 bases to trimming and J lost 2 bases, with 17 bases between them. The CDR3 reads CASGAEGASTDTQYF. The CDR3 DNA reads TGTGCCAGCGGGGCGGAGGGGGCGTCCACAGATACGCAGTATTTT.

The chain uses TRBV20-1 and TRBJ1-1, with no clear D. The V and J ends lost 5 bases and 1 base respectively, with 5 bases between them. Germline assignment: CDR1 DFQATT and CDR2 SNEGSKA (reference sequence). The CDR3 sequence is 11 residues long. This CDR3 reads CSALRNTEAFF. The CDR3 DNA reads as TGCAGTGCTCTGCGGAACACTGAAGCTTTCTTT.